The 2 T cell receptor beta chains listed next were all sequenced from one sample in a study of cytomegalovirus exposure and HLA in healthy donors. 60 Vbeta and 13 Jbeta primers were used in PCR. Assay: immunoSEQ multiplex PCR; the TCRdb copy retains only in-frame clones and omits some. The data contain 110,000 to 150,000 clones, less than 10% of them singletons. The sample was PBMCs. Receptor source: a man aged 45-65 years in good health and CMV-seronegative.

This clone has a handful of counts. V usage is TRBV2 and J usage is TRBJ2-7; TRBD1 matches 7 bases. The junction had 1 base not matched to a gene; V was cut back by 8 bases and J by 3 bases. Germline CDR1 reads SNHLY; CDR2 reads FYNNEI. CDR3 length: 11 residues. The DNA of the CDR3 is TGTGCCAGCGGGACAGACTACGAGCAGTACTTC. Its translation is CASGTDYEQYF. Complete variable domain (other parts from reference TRBV2 and TRBJ2-7): EPEVTQTPSHQVTQMGQEVILRCVPISNHLYFYWYRQILGQKVEFLVSFYNNEISEKSEIFDDQFSVERPDGSNFTLKIRSTKLEDSAMYFCASGTDYEQYFGPGTRLTVT.

The gene calls are TRBV2 and TRBJ1-6; 7 nucleotides line up with TRBD1. The length of the CDR3 is 16 residues. Germline assignment: CDR1 SNHLY and CDR2 FYNNEI. Trimming removed 6 bases from V and 9 bases from J; junction bases left unmatched: 14. CDR3 sequence reads: CASSGNRGVGISPLHF. As DNA, the CDR3 is TGTGCCAGCAGCGGAAACAGGGGCGTTGGAATTTCACCCCTCCACTTT.